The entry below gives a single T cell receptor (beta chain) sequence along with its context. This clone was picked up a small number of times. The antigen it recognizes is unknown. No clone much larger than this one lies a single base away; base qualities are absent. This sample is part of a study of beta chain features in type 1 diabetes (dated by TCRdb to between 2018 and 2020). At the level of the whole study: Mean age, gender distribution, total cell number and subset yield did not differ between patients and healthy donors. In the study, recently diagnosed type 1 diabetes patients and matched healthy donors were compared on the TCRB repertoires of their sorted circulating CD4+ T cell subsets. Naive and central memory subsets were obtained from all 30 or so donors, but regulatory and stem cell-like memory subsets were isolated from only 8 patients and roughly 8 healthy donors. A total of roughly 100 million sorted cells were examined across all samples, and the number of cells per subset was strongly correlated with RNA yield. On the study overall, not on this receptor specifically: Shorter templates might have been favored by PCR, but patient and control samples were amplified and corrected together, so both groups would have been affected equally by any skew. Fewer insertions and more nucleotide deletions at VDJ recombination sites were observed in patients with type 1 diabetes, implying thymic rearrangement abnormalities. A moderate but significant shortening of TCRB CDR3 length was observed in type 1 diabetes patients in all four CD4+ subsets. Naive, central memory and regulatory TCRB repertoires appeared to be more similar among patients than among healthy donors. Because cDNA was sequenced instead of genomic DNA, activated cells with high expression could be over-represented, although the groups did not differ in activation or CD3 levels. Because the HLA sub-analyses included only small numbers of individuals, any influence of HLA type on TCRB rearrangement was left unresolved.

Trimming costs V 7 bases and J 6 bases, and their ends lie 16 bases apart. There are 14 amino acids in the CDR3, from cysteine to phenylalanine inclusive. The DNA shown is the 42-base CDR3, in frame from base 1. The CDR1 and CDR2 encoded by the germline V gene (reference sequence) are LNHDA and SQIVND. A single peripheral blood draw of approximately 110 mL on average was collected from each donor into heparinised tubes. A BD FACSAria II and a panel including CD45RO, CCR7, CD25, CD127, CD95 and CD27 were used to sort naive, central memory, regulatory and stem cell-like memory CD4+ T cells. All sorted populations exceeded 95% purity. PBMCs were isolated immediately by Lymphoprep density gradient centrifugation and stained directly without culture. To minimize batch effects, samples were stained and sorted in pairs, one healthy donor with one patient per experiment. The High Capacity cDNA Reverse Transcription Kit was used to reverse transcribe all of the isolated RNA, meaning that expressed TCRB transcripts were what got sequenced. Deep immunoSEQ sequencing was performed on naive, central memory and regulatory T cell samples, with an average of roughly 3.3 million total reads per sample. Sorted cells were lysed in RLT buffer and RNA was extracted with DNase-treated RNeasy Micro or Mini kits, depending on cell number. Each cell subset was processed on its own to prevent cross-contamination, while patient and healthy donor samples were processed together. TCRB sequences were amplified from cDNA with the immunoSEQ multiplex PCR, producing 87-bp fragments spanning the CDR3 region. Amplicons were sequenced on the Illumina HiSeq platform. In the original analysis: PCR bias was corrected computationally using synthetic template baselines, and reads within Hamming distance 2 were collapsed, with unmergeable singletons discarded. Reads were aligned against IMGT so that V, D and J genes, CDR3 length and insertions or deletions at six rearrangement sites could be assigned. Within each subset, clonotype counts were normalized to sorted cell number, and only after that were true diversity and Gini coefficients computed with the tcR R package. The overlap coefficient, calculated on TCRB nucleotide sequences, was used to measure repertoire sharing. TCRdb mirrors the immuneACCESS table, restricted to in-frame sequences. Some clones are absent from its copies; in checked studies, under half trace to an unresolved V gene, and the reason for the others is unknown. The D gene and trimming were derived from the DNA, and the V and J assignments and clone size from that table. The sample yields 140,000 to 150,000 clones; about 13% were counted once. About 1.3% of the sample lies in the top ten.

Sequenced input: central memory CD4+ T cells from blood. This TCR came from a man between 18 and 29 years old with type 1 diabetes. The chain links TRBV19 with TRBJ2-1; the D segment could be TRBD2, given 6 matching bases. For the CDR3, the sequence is CASKEGSPSNEQFF. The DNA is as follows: TGTGCCAGTAAGGAGGGGTCCCCCTCCAATGAGCAGTTCTTC. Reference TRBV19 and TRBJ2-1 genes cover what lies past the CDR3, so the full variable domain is DGGITQSPKYLFRKEGQNVTLSCEQNLNHDAMYWYRQDPGQGLRLIYYSQIVNDFQKGDIAEGYSVSREKKESFPLTVTSAQKNPTAFYLCASKEGSPSNEQFFGPGTRLTVL.